A single TCR beta chain is shown here with its context. Authors' analysis steps: Counts of nucleated cells, estimated from reference gene primer amplification, were obtained. Repertoires were generated with immunoSEQ multiplex PCR, while TCRdb's copy carries only in-frame clones and drops some. That table furnishes V, J and clone size, whereas the DNA furnished D and trimming. Of approximately 180,000 clones in the sample, approximately 85% were seen once. These data are taken from a study of blood T cell repertoires in COVID-19. Study in general: Sample material is recorded as cDNA or gDNA derived from T cells, B-cell-depleted T cells, or PBMCs.

Trimming took 0 bases from V and 0 from J; bases not matched to a gene: 5. This CDR3 comprises 16 residues. CDR1 SEHNR and CDR2 FQNEAQ come from the germline V gene (reference sequence). This receptor was identified in a middle-aged man who had recovered from COVID-19. The sample taken for sequencing was PBMCs or T cells enriched from blood (not recorded which). V usage is TRBV7-9 and J usage is TRBJ2-7, with 7 bases matching TRBD2. Written as DNA, the CDR3 is TGTGCCAGCAGCTTAGCGCCAGCGGGGACCTCCTACGAGCAGTACTTC. It encodes CASSLAPAGTSYEQYF.